This is a list of T cell receptor beta chains from one sample in a study of T cell responses to AZD1222 COVID-19 vaccine. Assay: immunoSEQ multiplex PCR; the TCRdb copy retains only in-frame clones and omits some. The sample carries over 85,000 clones, nearly 90% recorded once. The specimen was peripheral blood, collected on day 0 of AZD1222 vaccination. The receptors here all came from an adult in good health. Both conserved end residues are part of each CDR3. Fields, in order: CDR3 DNA, CDR3 protein, clone size, J gene, V gene, D gene. The D gene is left open where the match is weak. Clone size is given for some rows only: seen once, a few or many times, or a class if the clone is expanded.

CDR3 DNA: TGTGCCAGCAGTACTCGGTGGGGGGACGAGCAGTACTTC; CDR3 protein: CASSTRWGDEQYF; clone size: once; J gene: TRBJ2-7; V gene: TRBV11-3; D gene: -
CDR3 DNA: TGTGCCAGCAGCTATTACAGGGGAAGTATCACAGATACGCAGTATTTT; CDR3 protein: CASSYYRGSITDTQYF; clone size: once; J gene: TRBJ2-3; V gene: TRBV5-6; D gene: TRBD1
CDR3 DNA: TGTGCCAGCAGCTTGGGTCTACCCTACGAGCAGTACTTC; CDR3 protein: CASSLGLPYEQYF; clone size: -; J gene: TRBJ2-7; V gene: TRBV5-4; D gene: -
CDR3 DNA: TGTGCCAGCAGCCGTCGGGTGGGGGGGAGCGACTATGGCTACACCTTC; CDR3 protein: CASSRRVGGSDYGYTF; clone size: once; J gene: TRBJ1-2; V gene: TRBV7-8; D gene: -
CDR3 DNA: TGTGCCTGGAGACAGGGCGGCCGAGGTGAAGCTTTCTTT; CDR3 protein: CAWRQGGRGEAFF; clone size: -; J gene: TRBJ1-1; V gene: TRBV30; D gene: -
CDR3 DNA: TGCGCCAGCAGCTTGGACGGGGGCATCAATCAGCCCCAGCATTTT; CDR3 protein: CASSLDGGINQPQHF; clone size: -; J gene: TRBJ1-5; V gene: TRBV5-1; D gene: -
CDR3 DNA: TGTGCCAGTAGTATCCCCAACTTCGGCTCGGGAGGGGCCAAAAACATTCAGTACTTC; CDR3 protein: CASSIPNFGSGGAKNIQYF; clone size: -; J gene: TRBJ2-4; V gene: TRBV19; D gene: TRBD2
CDR3 DNA: TGTGCCAGCAATACAAGGGCAGCCTCTTACTATGGCTACACCTTC; CDR3 protein: CASNTRAASYYGYTF; clone size: -; J gene: TRBJ1-2; V gene: TRBV6-5; D gene: -
CDR3 DNA: TGTGCCAGCAGTTTACCAGGCAGGCCTTCTGGAAACACCATATATTTT; CDR3 protein: CASSLPGRPSGNTIYF; clone size: -; J gene: TRBJ1-3; V gene: TRBV28; D gene: -
CDR3 DNA: TGTGCCAGCAGCCAAGATCGCGGGTCTTACAATGAGCAGTTCTTC; CDR3 protein: CASSQDRGSYNEQFF; clone size: -; J gene: TRBJ2-1; V gene: TRBV3-1/TRBV3-2; D gene: -
CDR3 DNA: TGTGCCAGCAGCAAAGGGTGGGCTGAGGCCAACGTCCTGACTTTC; CDR3 protein: CASSKGWAEANVLTF; clone size: -; J gene: TRBJ2-6; V gene: TRBV21-1; D gene: -
CDR3 DNA: TGCGCCAGCAGCTTGGGCCCTCTTCCGAACCCCCTCTATGGCTACACCTTC; CDR3 protein: CASSLGPLPNPLYGYTF; clone size: -; J gene: TRBJ1-2; V gene: TRBV5-1; D gene: -
CDR3 DNA: TGCAGCGTTCCGCCGGGGGGCGCAGGGGGCTACACCTTC; CDR3 protein: CSVPPGGAGGYTF; clone size: -; J gene: TRBJ1-2; V gene: TRBV29-1; D gene: -